This T cell receptor (beta chain) was profiled in a study of CD8 T cells in ankylosing spondylitis. Notes on the study in general: The study identified a TCR beta motif of several highly homologous variants that appeared characteristic of ankylosing spondylitis blood. Clones tied to disease were said to be significantly enriched in matched ankylosing spondylitis synovial fluid. Prior work had noted some motif variants in reactive arthritis blood and synovial fluid.

This clonotype was observed a single time. Its antigen is undetermined. Trimming cost V 4 bases and J 0 bases; bases outside gene matches: 5. CDR3 size: 16 residues. The germline V gene encodes CDR1 MNHNS and CDR2 SASEGT. TCR beta libraries were made by quantitative 5'-RACE with molecular barcodes. Using its own MiXCR run on the 5' RACE reads, TCRdb lists one record per CDR3 protein. The table shows some 240,000 distinct CDR3 sequences, with 20% to 30% occurring only once. This chain connects TRBV6-1 to TRBJ2-7, with 11 bases identical to TRBD2. This receptor was taken from a male donor with ankylosing spondylitis or in good health (not recorded which). Sequencing input: blood, either unsorted or a sorted T cell fraction (not recorded which). The CDR3 DNA sequence: TGTGCCAGCAGTGGCTTAGCGGGGGGGAGCTCCTACGAGCAGTACTTC. This codes for CASSGLAGGSSYEQYF.